The entry below describes one T cell receptor (beta chain). Antigen unknown. This record comes from a study of OX40 agonist ivuxolimab in advanced cancers. The wider study: Dose-escalation patients had hepatocellular carcinoma, melanoma, renal cell or head and neck cancer. The group had a mean age of about 65 years, ranged from about 20 to 90, and was less than 85% male. Whole-study findings and limits: The study found among the lowest clonal expansion in partial responders at 0.1-3.0 mg/kg.

Germline V CDR1 and CDR2: MNHNS, SASEGT. V shed 3 bases and J shed 0 bases, with 3 bases lying between them. This CDR3 contains 13 residues. Libraries were prepared by immunoSEQ multiplex PCR; TCRdb keeps only in-frame clonotypes and omits some of them. The sample includes some 68,000 clones, about 89% of them seen just once. Source: CD4+ or CD8+ T cells sorted from blood, taken in a trial of the OX40 agonist ivuxolimab. The clonotype comes from an adult with an advanced solid tumor such as melanoma, head and neck, liver or kidney cancer. This chain connects TRBV6-1 to TRBJ1-3; D unresolved. The CDR3, as DNA: TGTGCCAGCAGTGAGTTCTCTGGAAACACCATATATTTT. It is translated as CASSEFSGNTIYF.